This entry describes one T cell receptor beta chain. CDR1 and CDR2 from the germline V gene are MNHEY and SMNVEV (reference sequence). The CDR3 runs to 13 residues. Trimming removed 8 bases at V and 13 bases at J, with 21 bases between. Per the authors' pipeline: Reference gene primer amplification gave nucleated cell count estimates. The table came from immunoSEQ multiplex PCR; TCRdb's copy has only in-frame clones and leaves some out. That table furnishes V, J and clone size, whereas the DNA furnished D and trimming. The data show about 490,000 clones, approximately 85% seen once. These data belong to a study of blood T cell repertoires in COVID-19. At the level of the study: The analysed material was cDNA or gDNA that came from T cells, B-cell-depleted T cells, or PBMCs.

The receptor was derived from a human donor in a cohort sampled during active COVID-19. The sample taken for sequencing was peripheral blood. J is TRBJ2-1 and V is TRBV27; D is unclear. As DNA, the CDR3 is TGTGCCAGCGGTCCCGCCCGAGGCGCCCCCCAGTTCTTC. It codes for CASGPARGAPQFF.